This T cell receptor beta chain is drawn from a study of T-cell reconstitution after alpha-beta-depleted transplantation in children. A TCRbeta library incorporating unique molecular identifiers was prepared. TCRdb recomputed calls from the PCR reads with MiXCR, one row per CDR3 protein. The sample shows about 500,000 distinct CDR3 sequences, about 30% of them seen only once. The CDR3 has 16 amino acids. CDR1 and CDR2 (germline): SGHKS, YYEKEE (reference sequence). The V and J ends lost 3 bases and 3 bases respectively, with 16 bases between them. The chain joins TRBV5-5 to TRBJ1-5; D is ambiguous. Sequenced material: PBMCs from the stem cell graft donor, taken from the stem cell graft. The receptor was derived from a human donor who donated a stem cell graft to a child with aplastic anemia. The chain's CDR3 is CASSSDGHLINQPQHF. DNA of the CDR3: TGTGCCAGCAGCTCCGATGGCCACCTAATCAATCAGCCCCAGCATTTT.